This T cell receptor (beta chain) was identified during a study of T-cell reconstitution after alpha-beta-depleted transplantation in children. Unique molecular identifiers were used to barcode this TCRbeta library. Each CDR3 protein gets one entry after TCRdb re-called the PCR reads with MiXCR. The sample has 250,000 to 400,000 distinct CDR3 sequences, around 20% seen once; the top ten hold 10% to 11%. Per germline, CDR1 SGHTA and CDR2 FQGTGA. The CDR3 consists of 16 residues. With 3 bases clipped from V and 2 bases from J, the junction kept 6 bases outside the gene matches. In this sample, this clonotype turned up many times.

The TCR sequence derives from a male patient under 18 who had a stem cell transplant for acute lymphoblastic leukemia, so the T cells may come from the graft donor. The source material was PBMCs, mostly from graft donor cells, sampled 180 days after TCRalphabeta/CD19-depleted stem cell transplant. The chain has TRBV7-3 and TRBJ2-2; 7 nucleotides align to TRBD2. DNA of the CDR3: TGTGCCAGCAGCTTTAAGAGCGGGATAAACACCGGGGAGCTGTTTTTT. Its translation is CASSFKSGINTGELFF.